The 25 T cell receptor beta chains given below trace back to one sample, sequenced in a study of T cell responses to AZD1222 COVID-19 vaccine. Generated by immunoSEQ multiplex PCR, the TCRdb table keeps only in-frame clones and is missing some. This table holds 100,000 to 130,000 clones, 86% found once. The source was peripheral blood, collected on day 0 of AZD1222 vaccination. The receptors shown here come from an adult in good health.

The V and J genes are TRBV2 and TRBJ1-6; D is ambiguous. V shed 10 bases and J shed 5 bases, with 15 bases lying between them. The germline V gene encodes CDR1 SNHLY and CDR2 FYNNEI. The CDR3 consists of 14 residues. The CDR3 DNA reads as TGTGCCACCCGACAAAACGCGAATAATTCACCCCTCCACTTT. It codes for CATRQNANNSPLHF.

The DNA for the CDR3 is TGTGCCAGCAGCTTAGGACAGCTCACAGATACGCAGTATTTT. This gives the protein CASSLGQLTDTQYF. The chain recombines TRBV7-6 with TRBJ2-3; maybe TRBD1 (5 bases). Trimming took 1 base from V and 2 from J, leaving 7 bases between them. The CDR3 has 14 residues. Germline CDR1 and CDR2: SGHVS and FNYEAQ.

This sequence joins TRBV11-1 and TRBJ2-2; 9 bases agree with TRBD2. V was pared by 5 bases and J by 7 bases, with 8 bases of the junction left unmatched. Germline CDR1 SGHAT, CDR2 FQDESV (reference sequence). The CDR3 contains 15 residues. The CDR3 here is CASSPRGGGDGELFF. In nucleotides, the CDR3 is TGTGCCAGCAGCCCCCGCGGGGGGGGAGACGGGGAGCTGTTTTTT.

The rearrangement links TRBV5-1 to TRBJ1-4; 8 bases are a match to TRBD1. J gave up 6 bases and V 5 bases, and 9 bases lay outside the gene matches. The CDR3 runs 15 residues. The V gene's germline CDR1 is SGHRS and CDR2 YFSETQ. CDR3 sequence: CASRQGAGLDEKLFF. CDR3 nucleotide sequence: TGCGCCAGCAGGCAGGGGGCCGGACTAGATGAAAAACTGTTTTTT.

The chain joins TRBV6-6 to TRBJ2-3; no definite D call. The CDR3 consists of 11 residues. The V gene's germline CDR1 is MNHNY and CDR2 SVGAGI (reference sequence). The V end was cut by 4 bases, the J end by 8 bases, with 7 bases between. CDR3 sequence (DNA): TGTGCCAGCAGTTGGGAAGCTACGCAGTATTTT. Amino acid sequence: CASSWEATQYF.

The gene calls are TRBV15 and TRBJ1-1; D perhaps matches TRBD1 (6 bases). Germline loops: CDR1 LNHNV, CDR2 YYDKDF (reference sequence). The CDR3 has 15 amino acids. Trimming left V 0 bases short and J 4 bases short, with 12 bases between. The CDR3 protein is CATSRETGTITEAFF. CDR3 DNA: TGTGCCACCAGCAGAGAGACAGGAACCATCACTGAAGCTTTCTTT.

V usage is TRBV6-4 and J usage is TRBJ1-5; 11 nucleotides align to TRBD1. Germline CDR1 is MRHNA and CDR2 is SNTAGT. V trimming: 0 bases; J trimming: 7 bases; junction bases outside the gene matches: 5. The CDR3 is 16 amino acids. The CDR3 DNA sequence: TGTGCCAGCAGTGACTCGGGACAGGGGGATGCACAGCCCCAGCATTTT. It translates to CASSDSGQGDAQPQHF.

This clone was observed a few times. The rearrangement links TRBV7-6 to TRBJ2-1; 8 nucleotides match TRBD2. The length of the CDR3 is 15 residues. Germline V gene data show CDR1 as SGHVS and CDR2 as FNYEAQ. V lost 2 bases and J lost 7; bases outside the gene matches: 7. CDR3 region: CASSLTRGARNEQFF. CDR3 DNA sequence: TGTGCCAGCAGCTTAACGCGGGGGGCCAGGAATGAGCAGTTCTTC.

The rearrangement links TRBV7-9 to TRBJ1-5; possibly TRBD1 for D (5 bases). Trimming pared 2 bases from V and 0 bases from J, leaving 14 bases between. Germline CDR1 reads SEHNR; CDR2 reads FQNEAQ (reference sequence). This CDR3 is 17 amino acids long. CDR3 in DNA: TGTGCCAGCAGCTTATTCGGGGCAGCCTATAGCAATCAGCCCCAGCATTTT. Protein product: CASSLFGAAYSNQPQHF.

DNA of the CDR3: TGCGCCAGCAGCCCTTCCCGGGGTAGCGGGGGGCTCAGGTCCTACAATGAGCAGTTCTTC. It codes for CASSPSRGSGGLRSYNEQFF. This sequence joins TRBV4-1 and TRBJ2-1; TRBD2 agrees at 10 bases. V shed 4 bases and J 1 base; nucleotides not matched to a gene: 16. Germline V gives CDR1 MGHRA, CDR2 YSYEKL. CDR3 length equals 20 residues.

This clone has just one count. This chain uses TRBV6-2 or TRBV6-3 with TRBJ2-7, with D unclear. CDR1 is MNHEY and CDR2 is SVGEGT in the germline V gene. This CDR3 is 12 amino acids long. V lost 2 bases to trimming and J lost 6 bases, with 8 bases between them. The CDR3 DNA sequence: TGTGCCAGCAGTTACGGTTTGGCCGAGCAGTACTTC. This encodes CASSYGLAEQYF.

The chain joins TRBV18 to TRBJ1-5; D remains unclear. Trimming stripped 0 bases from V and 1 base from J, with 10 bases between. This CDR3 region has 16 residues. Germline V CDR1 and CDR2: KGHSH, LQKENI. CDR3 protein: CASSPPGQLSNQPQHF. The CDR3 DNA sequence: TGTGCCAGCTCACCACCTGGCCAGTTGAGCAATCAGCCCCAGCATTTT.

The V call is TRBV7-9, the J call TRBJ2-1, with 13 bases lining up with TRBD2. The CDR3 contains 13 residues. Germline V gene sequence: CDR1 SEHNR, CDR2 FQNEAQ (reference sequence). The CDR3 protein is CEVGLAGMNEQFF. The CDR3 DNA is TGTGAAGTGGGACTAGCGGGGATGAATGAGCAGTTCTTC.

The rearrangement uses TRBV18 and TRBJ2-3, with 12 nucleotides matching TRBD1. The V and J ends lost 2 bases and 5 bases, in that order; junction bases with no gene match: 8. The CDR3 runs 17 residues. Germline CDR1 KGHSH, CDR2 LQKENI. CDR3 region: CASSPGPGQGAVDTQYF. DNA for the CDR3: TGTGCCAGCTCACCAGGTCCGGGACAGGGGGCTGTAGATACGCAGTATTTT.

The CDR3 sequence: CASSLIRVRRGLITEAFF. In DNA form, the CDR3 reads TGTGCCAGCAGTTTAATTAGGGTTAGGAGGGGGCTTATCACTGAAGCTTTCTTT. The chain couples TRBV28 to TRBJ1-1; 7 nucleotides align to TRBD1. CDR1 and CDR2 (germline): MDHEN, SYDVKM. This CDR3 is 18 amino acids long. Trimming took 2 bases from V and 4 from J; bases not matched to a gene: 16.

The table lists this clone with a few counts. This chain links TRBV6-5 with TRBJ2-3; perhaps TRBD2 as D (6 bases). The CDR3 has 16 amino acids. V shed 0 bases and J shed 1 base, with 11 bases lying between them. Germline V lookup: CDR1 MNHEY, CDR2 SVGAGI. For the CDR3, the DNA is TGTGCCAGCAGTTACTCCCCTGGCGGGGGCACAGATACGCAGTATTTT. It translates to CASSYSPGGGTDTQYF.

The gene calls are TRBV4-2 and TRBJ1-3, with 8 bases aligning to TRBD1. CDR3 length: 16 residues. The V and J ends lost 3 bases and 0 bases, in that order; junction bases with no gene match: 4. Germline CDR1 is LGHNA and CDR2 is YNFKEQ. CDR3 coding DNA: TGTGCCAGCAGCCAGACAGGGGCCTACTCTGGAAACACCATATATTTT. Its protein is CASSQTGAYSGNTIYF.

The chain has TRBV25-1 and TRBJ1-3; 7 nucleotides match TRBD1. V lost 8 bases and J lost 3; bases outside the gene matches: 4. The CDR3 has 13 residues. Germline V CDR1 and CDR2: MGHDK, SYGVNS. For the CDR3, the DNA is TGTGCCAGCGGAGGGGGCTTTGGAAACACCATATATTTT. It translates to CASGGGFGNTIYF.

J is TRBJ1-1 and V is TRBV3-1 (or the pseudogene TRBV3-2), with D perhaps TRBD1 (5 bases). V lost 0 bases and J lost 7, with 12 bases in between. The CDR3 totals 14 residues. Germline CDR1 reads LGHDT; CDR2 reads YNNKEL (reference sequence). CDR3: CASSQDGGGGEAFF. CDR3 DNA sequence: TGTGCCAGCAGCCAAGATGGTGGTGGGGGTGAAGCTTTCTTT.

J is TRBJ1-1 and V is TRBV11-2, with 7 bases aligning to TRBD1. The CDR3 totals 16 residues. Germline loops: CDR1 SGHAT, CDR2 FQNNGV. Losses at the gene ends were 5 bases for V and 3 bases for J; bases not matched to a gene: 12. CDR3 sequence reads: CASSIRTRGGYTEAFF. The CDR3 DNA reads TGTGCCAGCAGCATCCGAACCAGGGGGGGGTACACTGAAGCTTTCTTT.

This clone was observed once. The chain joins TRBV13 to TRBJ1-2, with TRBD1 matching over 10 bases. The CDR3 is made up of 16 amino acids. CDR1 and CDR2 from the germline V gene are PRHDT and FYEKMQ (reference sequence). V was pared by 2 bases and J by 7 bases, with 10 bases of the junction left unmatched. This CDR3 is CASSLSGTGAWGGYTF. CDR3 sequence (DNA): TGTGCCAGCAGCTTATCCGGGACAGGGGCCTGGGGTGGCTACACCTTC. Full variable domain (outside the CDR3, taken from reference TRBV13 and TRBJ1-2): AAGVIQSPRHLIKEKRETATLKCYPIPRHDTVYWYQQGPGQDPQFLISFYEKMQSDKGSIPDRFSAQQFSDYHSELNMSSLELGDSALYFCASSLSGTGAWGGYTFGSGTRLTVV.

This clone was detected only a few times. The rearrangement links TRBV6-5 to TRBJ1-1; tentatively, D is TRBD1 (5 bases). Trimming cost V 7 bases and J 5 bases, with 20 bases left between them. The CDR3 runs 15 residues. The V gene's germline CDR1 is MNHEY and CDR2 SVGAGI. The CDR3 sequence is CASIPSPGGRTEAFF. In nucleotides, the CDR3 is TGTGCCAGCATTCCATCGCCGGGGGGGAGGACTGAAGCTTTCTTT.

The V gene is TRBV28, the J gene TRBJ1-1, with TRBD1 matching over 8 bases. The CDR3 runs 13 residues. Germline V CDR1 and CDR2: MDHEN, SYDVKM. With 5 bases clipped from V and 11 bases from J, the junction kept 10 bases outside the gene matches. CDR3 residues: CASSLGTGGWAFF. CDR3 sequence (DNA): TGTGCCAGCAGTCTTGGGACAGGAGGCTGGGCTTTCTTT. Based on the CDR3 plus reference TRBV28 and TRBJ1-1, the full variable domain is DVKVTQSSRYLVKRTGEKVFLECVQDMDHENMFWYRQDPGLGLRLIYFSYDVKMKEKGDIPEGYSVSREKKERFSLILESASTNQTSMYLCASSLGTGGWAFFGQGTRLTVV.

The J gene is TRBJ1-2, the V gene TRBV20-1; possibly TRBD1 for D (5 bases). The V gene's germline CDR1 is DFQATT and CDR2 SNEGSKA (reference sequence). The CDR3 contains 11 residues. The DNA for the CDR3 is TGCAGCAGGGCCCCTAACTATGGCTACACCTTC. Its protein product is CSRAPNYGYTF.

This clone was observed a single time. The V gene is TRBV4-1, the J gene TRBJ1-6; D may be TRBD1 (6 bases). The CDR3 contains 15 residues. V was clipped by 4 bases and J by 8 bases, with 15 bases between them. Germline-derived CDR1 and CDR2 are MGHRA and YSYEKL. The CDR3 coding sequence is TGCGCCAGCAGCCCGGGAGGGGGTTCGGATTCACCCCTCCACTTT. Translating gives CASSPGGGSDSPLHF.